Listed below are T cell receptor beta chains from one sample, sequenced in a study of shared clonotypes between healthy human individuals. The assay was immunoSEQ multiplex PCR, and TCRdb's table has in-frame clones only and misses some. This table has some 1,600,000 clones, approximately 98% appearing once. The sample comprised naive CD4+ T cells sorted from blood. These receptors were obtained from a man aged 25 to 40 in good health. The CDR3 runs from the conserved cysteine through the conserved F or W. The D gene is left open where the match is weak.

J | length | D | V | CDR3
TRBJ2-1 | 11 | - | TRBV5-6 | CASSLGYEQFF
TRBJ2-7 | 11 | - | TRBV18 | CASSPNEKQYF
TRBJ2-3 | 14 | - | TRBV11-2 | CASSLDTRVHTQYF
TRBJ2-1 | 14 | TRBD2 | TRBV25-1 | CASSGPAGGNEQFF
TRBJ2-7 | 15 | TRBD2 | TRBV6-5 | CASSKTSGSFYEQYF
TRBJ2-5 | 14 | - | TRBV7-2 | CASSSTTYQETQYF
TRBJ2-7 | 12 | - | TRBV30 | CAWSESAYEQYF
TRBJ2-7 | 16 | TRBD1 | TRBV18 | CASSHISGTEGYEQYF
TRBJ1-1 | 13 | - | TRBV5-1 | CASSLEVNTEAFF
TRBJ2-7 | 15 | TRBD2 | TRBV7-9 | CASTGRRGSSYEQYF
TRBJ2-7 | 16 | TRBD1 | TRBV6-6 | CASRDRGSISSYEQYF
TRBJ2-1 | 15 | TRBD2 | TRBV18 | CASRKGLANDNEQFF
TRBJ2-6 | 13 | - | TRBV30 | CAWRSSGANVLTF
TRBJ2-3 | 16 | TRBD1 | TRBV28 | CASSLVGQGAFDTQYF
TRBJ1-1 | 14 | - | TRBV9 | CASSVVTRNTEAFF
TRBJ2-3 | 15 | TRBD2 | TRBV7-8 | CASSLFSGRADTQYF